The 2 T cell receptor beta chains below come from one sample, sequenced in a study of shared clonotypes between healthy human individuals. The protocol was immunoSEQ multiplex PCR, while the TCRdb copy is restricted to in-frame clones and leaves out a portion. The table has about 460,000 clones, roughly three quarters seen once. The sample comprised PBMCs. These receptor sequences come from a woman in her thirties or forties in good health. Some clones in this sample may be carry-over from other donors' samples.

This chain connects TRBV28 to TRBJ1-1, with D unresolved. CDR1 and CDR2 from the germline V gene are MDHEN and SYDVKM. Between the trimmed V and J ends, which lost 2 bases and 8 bases, there was a span of 15 bases. The CDR3 has 14 amino acids. As DNA, the CDR3 is TGTGCCAGCAGTTTACCCCCTGAGGCCTCAGAAGCTTTCTTT. Amino acids: CASSLPPEASEAFF. Looking up the rest from reference TRBV28 and TRBJ1-1 gives the full variable domain: DVKVTQSSRYLVKRTGEKVFLECVQDMDHENMFWYRQDPGLGLRLIYFSYDVKMKEKGDIPEGYSVSREKKERFSLILESASTNQTSMYLCASSLPPEASEAFFGQGTRLTVV.

Note on this clone: A far larger clone is only one base removed, so a read error is likely. The conserved final phenylalanine or tryptophan is absent from the CDR3, which likely points to a read error. The chain combines TRBV30 with TRBJ2-3, with D possibly being TRBD2 (5 bases). Germline loops: CDR1 GTSNPN, CDR2 SVGIG (reference sequence). This CDR3 has 14 residues. V lost 4 bases to trimming and J lost 2 bases, with 13 bases between them. CDR3 bases: TGTGCCTGGAAGTCCCGAGCGGACACAGATACGCAGTATTCT. Translated, it gives CAWKSRADTDTQYS.